A selection of T cell receptor beta chains follows, all from one sample in a study of Graves' ophthalmopathy and Graves' hyperthyroidism. TCRdb recomputed calls from the multiplex PCR reads with MiXCR, one row per CDR3 protein. The table has around 660,000 distinct CDR3 sequences, more than 40% seen once. The sequenced material came from peripheral blood. These receptors all stem from an adult man with Graves' ophthalmopathy. The CDR3 runs from the conserved cysteine through the conserved F or W. D genes are given only for firm matches. For some rows the clone size is stated as once, few or many, or as a class when expanded; others skip it.

j_call | v_call | d_call | clone_size | cdr3_nt | cdr3_aa
TRBJ1-1 | TRBV12-3/TRBV12-4 | - | - | TGTGCCGGCAGTTTCTTCATTCGGGGAACGAACACTGAAGCTTTCTTT | CAGSFFIRGTNTEAFF
TRBJ1-1 | TRBV5-1 | TRBD1 | few | TGCGCCAGCAGCTCGGGACAGGGCACGTTTGAAGCTTTCTTT | CASSSGQGTFEAFF
TRBJ1-1 | TRBV7-3 | - | - | TGTGCCAGCAGCACCGCGTACACTGAAGCTTTCTTT | CASSTAYTEAFF
TRBJ2-7 | TRBV19 | TRBD2 | - | TGTGCCAGTAGGATGGGGGGGATGGAGCAGTACTTC | CASRMGGMEQYF
TRBJ2-7 | TRBV19 | - | - | TGTGCCAGTAGTCCGGTAGGGGGTTATGAGACCTACGGGCAGTACTTC | CASSPVGGYETYGQYF
TRBJ1-5 | TRBV29-1 | - | - | TGCAGCGTGAAAACAGGGATGATGGGCAATCAGCCCCAGCATTTT | CSVKTGMMGNQPQHF
TRBJ1-1 | TRBV6-5 | TRBD1 | few | TGTGCCAGCAGTCTTCAAGACAGGGGGACTGAAGCTTTCTTT | CASSLQDRGTEAFF
TRBJ1-5 | TRBV6-1 | TRBD1 | - | TGTGCCAGCAGTATACTTCCGGGACAGGGGAATCAGCCCCAGCATTTT | CASSILPGQGNQPQHF
TRBJ2-5 | TRBV7-8 | - | once | TGTGCCAGCAGTCGGGCGAGCAATCAGCCCCAGTACTTC | CASSRASNQPQYF
TRBJ1-2 | TRBV7-9 | - | once | TGTGCCAGCAGCCCCGCAGGGACGGGGGGCTATGGCTACACCTTC | CASSPAGTGGYGYTF
TRBJ2-2 | TRBV9 | TRBD2 | - | TGTGCCAGCAGCGTGGGGCCCGGGGGGGAGAACACCGGGGAGCTGTTTTTT | CASSVGPGGENTGELFF
TRBJ1-1 | TRBV29-1 | - | many | TGCAGCGTTGAAGGTGTACAGGGAGGCACTGAAGCTTTCTTT | CSVEGVQGGTEAFF
TRBJ1-1 | TRBV5-1 | - | - | TGCGCCAGCAGCTTAACAGTGACGAACACTGAAGCTTTCTTT | CASSLTVTNTEAFF
TRBJ2-7 | TRBV11-2 | - | many | TGTGCCAGCAACATCGATGCGCGCACCTACGAGCAGTACTTC | CASNIDARTYEQYF
TRBJ2-6 | TRBV12-3/TRBV12-4 | - | many | TGTGCCAGCAGTTTACCTGGGGGCTTTCGTGCCAACGTCCTGACTTTC | CASSLPGGFRANVLTF
TRBJ1-3 | TRBV9 | - | - | TGTGCCAGCAGCGTAGCGGGCGGGGTAATTGACACCATATATTTT | CASSVAGGVIDTIYF
TRBJ1-6 | TRBV7-9 | TRBD1 | many | TGTGCCAGCAGTCCCGACAGGGACGGTTCACCCCTCCACTTT | CASSPDRDGSPLHF
TRBJ1-2 | TRBV7-8 | TRBD1 | few | TGTGCCTGGAGTGTACTAGGCAGGGGAGGGGGCGGCTACACCTTC | CAWSVLGRGGGGYTF
TRBJ1-2 | TRBV5-6 | - | few | TGTGCCAGCAGCTTGTTTGAGGGCTACACCTTC | CASSLFEGYTF
TRBJ2-5 | TRBV5-5 | TRBD2 | - | TGCGCCAGCAGCCTCAAGCCGGTCGGGGAGGGGGAGACCCAGTACTTC | CASSLKPVGEGETQYF
TRBJ1-4 | TRBV9 | - | many | TGTGCCAGCAGCGGAACAGGGTTAGGGGAAAAACTGTTTTTT | CASSGTGLGEKLFF
TRBJ2-5 | TRBV29-1 | TRBD2 | - | TGCAGCGTGGAGGGACTAGCAAACAAAGAGACCCAGTACTTC | CSVEGLANKETQYF
TRBJ1-1 | TRBV7-2 | TRBD1 | - | TGTGCCAGCAGCTTGACAGGGGGCGCGGACGAAGCTTTCTTT | CASSLTGGADEAFF
TRBJ2-5 | TRBV5-1 | TRBD1 | many | TGCGCCAGCAGCACAGGTGTGAGGGGGCTGGTAGAGACCCAGTACTTC | CASSTGVRGLVETQYF
TRBJ2-7 | TRBV7-2 | - | many | TGTGCCAGCAGCTCCCCTAGGGCCGGAGCCGAGCAGTACTTC | CASSSPRAGAEQYF
TRBJ1-3 | TRBV2 | - | many | TGTGCCAGCAGTGAACGTGAGGGTTTCTCTGGAAACACCATATATTTT | CASSEREGFSGNTIYF
TRBJ1-4 | TRBV5-8 | - | - | TGTGCCAGCAGCTGGGGGGGGACAACGAATGAAAAACTGTTTTTT | CASSWGGTTNEKLFF
TRBJ2-7 | TRBV11-3 | TRBD2 | few | TGTGCCAGCAGCCGCGCTAGCGGGAGTCCTTACGAGCAGTACTTC | CASSRASGSPYEQYF
TRBJ2-5 | TRBV25-1 | TRBD2 | - | TGTGCCAGCAGTGTGGGACTAGCGGGAAGGAAGACCCAGTACTTC | CASSVGLAGRKTQYF
TRBJ2-2 | TRBV7-2 | TRBD1 | - | TGTGCCAGCAGCAAACTCCGGGACAGGGGACAGCTGTTTTTT | CASSKLRDRGQLFF
TRBJ1-5 | TRBV19 | TRBD1 | - | TGTGCCAGTACGGGACAGGCCGGGTGGGATCAGCCCCAGCATTTT | CASTGQAGWDQPQHF
TRBJ1-5 | TRBV2 | - | many | TGTGCCAGCAGCCCGGCTACCAGCGTCCAGCCCCAGCATTTT | CASSPATSVQPQHF
TRBJ2-5 | TRBV20-1 | - | - | TGCAGTGCTACTAAGGGGGGGCGGGAGACCCAGTACTTC | CSATKGGRETQYF
TRBJ2-7 | TRBV4-1 | - | few | TGTGCCAGCAGCCAAGAGGTGGGGGGACAATTCTACGAGCAGTACTTC | CASSQEVGGQFYEQYF
TRBJ2-7 | TRBV7-3 | TRBD1 | - | TGTGCCAGCAGCGGCCGGGACAGGGGGTGGGACGAGCAGTACTTC | CASSGRDRGWDEQYF
TRBJ2-7 | TRBV11-2 | - | - | TGTGCCAGCAGTGAAAATGGGGGCGGAGGATACGAGCAGTACTTC | CASSENGGGGYEQYF
TRBJ1-5 | TRBV30 | - | once | TGTGCCTGGAGTGACCCCTTGGGGGGCAGAAGCAATCAGCCCCAGCATTTT | CAWSDPLGGRSNQPQHF
TRBJ2-5 | TRBV25-1 | - | - | TGTGCCAGGGGGTTGGGAACAGAGACCCAGTACTTC | CARGLGTETQYF
TRBJ2-7 | TRBV5-1 | TRBD2 | few | TGCGCCAGCAGCGAGAGAGTAGCGGGAGAGTGGGGCGAGCAGTACTTC | CASSERVAGEWGEQYF
TRBJ1-2 | TRBV6-1 | - | - | TGTGCCAGCAGTGAAGTTGTAACAGCTAACTATGGCTACACCTTC | CASSEVVTANYGYTF
TRBJ1-1 | TRBV7-2 | - | few | TGTGCCAGCAGCTTTTGGGCTTGGGCTTCTGAAGCTTTCTTT | CASSFWAWASEAFF
TRBJ1-1 | TRBV27 | - | many | TGTGCCAGCAGTTTATCGCAGGGGTTTAACACTGAAGCTTTCTTT | CASSLSQGFNTEAFF
TRBJ1-4 | TRBV20-1 | - | few | TGCAGTGCTAGAGTTGCCGACAGGTACAATGAAAAACTGTTTTTT | CSARVADRYNEKLFF
TRBJ1-6 | TRBV25-1 | - | - | TGTGCCAGCAGTGGACTAGCGGGGACGGATTCACCCCTCCACTTT | CASSGLAGTDSPLHF
TRBJ1-1 | TRBV25-1 | TRBD1 | - | TGTGCCAGCAGTGTAGGACAGGGAGGGGACACTGAAGCTTTCTTT | CASSVGQGGDTEAFF
TRBJ2-2 | TRBV5-4 | - | - | TGTGCCACCGCCCCCGGGCAGGCGTCCGGGGAGCTGTTTTTT | CATAPGQASGELFF
TRBJ2-7 | TRBV15 | TRBD1 | few | TGTGCCACCAGCAGACAGGGGGCCTTTGAGCAGTACTTC | CATSRQGAFEQYF
TRBJ1-2 | TRBV5-1 | - | many | TGCGCCAGCAGCTTGTTATTTCGGGGAGACTATGGCTACACCTTC | CASSLLFRGDYGYTF
TRBJ1-6 | TRBV11-2 | - | many | TGTGCCAGCAGGTCAACTAGCGGTAATTCACCCCTCCACTTT | CASRSTSGNSPLHF
TRBJ2-5 | TRBV6-6 | - | - | TGTGCCAGCAGCCGCCCGGCCCTGCCAAAGACCCAGTACTTC | CASSRPALPKTQYF
TRBJ1-6 | TRBV12-3/TRBV12-4 | TRBD1 | many | TGTGCCAGCAGCTCACAGGGGAGCTCCTATAATTCACCCCTCCACTTT | CASSSQGSSYNSPLHF
TRBJ2-7 | TRBV15 | - | - | TGTGCCACCAGCAGAGACAGGGCGGCGGACGAGCAGTACTTC | CATSRDRAADEQYF
TRBJ1-2 | TRBV5-1 | TRBD1 | many | TGCGCCAGCAGCTTGCCCCGGGACAGGGCCGCTAACTATGGCTACACCTTC | CASSLPRDRAANYGYTF
TRBJ2-5 | TRBV12-3/TRBV12-4 | TRBD1 | - | TGTGCCAGCTACTCAGGACAGGGCGGGGCAGAGACCCAGTACTTC | CASYSGQGGAETQYF
TRBJ1-2 | TRBV24-1 | - | - | TGTGCCACCAGTGCAACAGGGCGAGGCTACACCTTC | CATSATGRGYTF
TRBJ2-6 | TRBV9 | - | many | TGTGCCAGCAGCATGGCCCGGGGAGCTGGGGCCAACGTCCTGACTTTC | CASSMARGAGANVLTF
TRBJ2-5 | TRBV2 | - | many | TGTGCCAGCAGTGGGTACGGAGGGGGAAGGTTCTTAGAGACCCAGTACTTC | CASSGYGGGRFLETQYF